Listed below are T cell receptor beta chains from one sample, sequenced in a study of blood T cells in healthy people across ages. TCRdb reprocessed the 5' RACE reads with MiXCR, giving one entry per CDR3 protein. The sample consists of about 1,500,000 distinct CDR3 sequences, 28% of them appearing once. Sequenced material: blood. These receptors came from a woman in her twenties or thirties in good health. Each CDR3 is given with its conserved first and last residue. A D gene is named only where the DNA matches it firmly. Size tells how often a clone was seen (once, few, many) or the class of an expanded clone, and some rows leave it out.

NA	TRBV5-1	TRBJ1-4	NA	TGCGCCAGCAGCTTGTCAACAAGGCGAGCAACTAATGAAAAACGGTTTTTT	CASSLSTRRATNEKRFF
NA	TRBV12-3/TRBV12-4	TRBJ2-6	NA	TGTGCCAGCAGTTCCACCCCAGGAGGGGCCAACGTCCTGACTTTC	CASSSTPGGANVLTF
NA	TRBV28	TRBJ2-7	NA	TGTGCCACAGTACAGGGCCACTCCTACGAGCAGTACTTC	CATVQGHSYEQYF
many	TRBV20-1	TRBJ2-6	NA	TGCAGTGCTAGCGGGACCTCTGGGGCCAACGTCCTGACTTTC	CSASGTSGANVLTF
few	TRBV6-5	TRBJ1-2	NA	TGTGCCAGCACCGGGACACCTTGGAATTGCTACACCTTC	CASTGTPWNCYTF
NA	TRBV25-1	TRBJ2-7	TRBD2	TGTGCCAGCAGTGATTCGAGGGAGGGCTACGAGCAGTACTTC	CASSDSREGYEQYF
NA	TRBV25-1	TRBJ1-1	NA	TGTGCCAGCAGTCCCAGACCTTACCGAGACACTGAAGCTTTCTTT	CASSPRPYRDTEAFF
NA	TRBV6-6	TRBJ1-1	NA	TGTGCCAGCAGAGGGACTAGGGGCTTGGGCACTGAAGCTTTCTTT	CASRGTRGLGTEAFF
NA	TRBV2	TRBJ1-5	TRBD1	TGTGCCAGCAGCGTACAGGGGCCGCCCCAGCATTTT	CASSVQGPPQHF
many	TRBV12-3/TRBV12-4	TRBJ1-4	TRBD1	TGTGCCAGCAGTTTTGGGACAGGGAATGAAAAACTGTTTTTT	CASSFGTGNEKLFF
few	TRBV20-1	TRBJ1-3	TRBD1	TGCAGTGCTATCGGACAGGGGGCGCTTTCTGGAAACACCATATATTTT	CSAIGQGALSGNTIYF
NA	TRBV5-6	TRBJ2-3	TRBD1	TGTGCCAGCAGCAGGGACAGTATAGATACGCAGTATTTT	CASSRDSIDTQYF
many	TRBV29-1	TRBJ2-5	TRBD2	TGCAGCGTTGTCAGGACTAGCGGAGTCCAAGAGACCCAGTACTTC	CSVVRTSGVQETQYF
NA	TRBV7-2	TRBJ2-3	TRBD2	TGTGCCAGCAGCTTTCGGACGGGCGGGGGGGCCGATACGCAGTATTTT	CASSFRTGGGADTQYF
NA	TRBV7-9	TRBJ1-3	NA	TGTGCCAGCTTCGAAGGTTTCGGGAACACCATATATTTT	CASFEGFGNTIYF
NA	TRBV9	TRBJ2-2	TRBD1	TGTGCCAGCAGTGACGGACAGGGACTGAACGGGGAGCTGTTTTTT	CASSDGQGLNGELFF
many	TRBV18	TRBJ1-6	NA	TGTGCCAGCTCAGCGAGCCGGGACCTAAATTCACCCCTCCACTTT	CASSASRDLNSPLHF
few	TRBV11-2	TRBJ1-6	NA	TGTGCCAGCAGAGCACTGGACAATTCACCCCTCCACTTT	CASRALDNSPLHF
many	TRBV12-3/TRBV12-4	TRBJ2-7	TRBD2	TGTGCCAGCAGTTTATACACTAGCGGGAGGTCCTACGAGCAGTACTTC	CASSLYTSGRSYEQYF